This T cell receptor beta chain comes out of a study of blood T cell repertoires in COVID-19 (TCRdb year 2020). As for the study more broadly: Collaborator samples came from the United States, Italy and Spain and covered acute and convalescent phases of COVID-19. A de-identified subject ID, COVID-19 status, age in years and sex were almost always included in the sample metadata. The dataset comprised deeply sampled blood TCRbeta repertoires from subjects exposed to, actively infected with, or recovered from COVID-19. The material from the prospective study consisted of cDNA or gDNA derived from T cells, B-cell-depleted T cells, or PBMCs. A freely available public database, intended as a resource for researchers studying the immune response to SARS-CoV-2, is where the repertoires were released. Where available, HLA class I and class II types were taken from metadata supplied by the sample provider and were not determined by assay-based typing. Samples were obtained from the ongoing ImmuneRACE study (first 160 participants) and from roughly 1,300 subjects provided by 6 global collaborators.

Concerning this clone: It lacks a known antigen. The sample holds no much larger clone one base away, and base qualities are not on file.

Points the paper makes about the study in general: Clinical and demographic metadata were provided uncurated, with the amount varying by source and participant.

Collaborating institutions collected whole blood in K2EDTA tubes following their own protocols. Collaborator samples were shipped for TCRbeta analysis as frozen whole blood, isolated PBMCs, or DNA extracted from either sample type. TCRbeta CDR3 regions were amplified from genomic DNA by means of the immunoSEQ Assay, a bias-controlled multiplex PCR. Under the source paper's analysis protocol: The number of nucleated cells in each sample was estimated from the amplification of reference gene primers within the assay. To quantify the absolute abundance of each unique TCRbeta CDR3 rearrangement, sequence reads were collapsed and filtered. For each sample, productive Simpson clonality was calculated as the square root of Simpson's diversity index across productive rearrangements. The clones in this table, taken by TCRdb from immuneACCESS, are in-frame only. Not every clone is retained; where verified, under half of the shortfall comes from an unresolved V gene, and the cause of the rest is unknown. The DNA was the basis for D and trimming; V, J and clone size are from that table. The table for this sample lists roughly 87,000 clones; around 87% of them were counted only once. The ten top clones hold 4% to 5.5% of the sample.

The germline V gene provides CDR1 SGHVS and CDR2 FNYEAQ. The CDR3 runs 11 residues from the cysteine to the phenylalanine. The CDR3 DNA has 33 bases and is translated from base 1. Trimming at the junction amounts to 4 bases on V and 3 bases on J, and the germline ends lie 3 bases apart. The clonotype was recovered from a man aged 35 to 55 with acute or convalescent COVID-19. The receptor chain draws on TRBV7-6 and TRBJ2-5, with no D gene named confidently. The sequenced sample was peripheral blood. In nucleotide form, the sequence is TGTGCCAGCAGCTCCAAAGAGACCCAGTACTTC. This sequence encodes CASSSKETQYF.